The 6 T cell receptor beta chains given below trace back to one sample, sequenced in a study of metastatic and nonmetastatic thyroid tumors. Nobody among the patients had been given any treatment before thyroid surgery. TCRdb used MiXCR to call clones anew from the PCR reads. Of about 16,000 clones listed, approximately 30% are singletons. Sequenced material: tumor tissue. The source of these receptors is a male donor with papillary thyroid cancer or a benign thyroid nodule (not recorded which). Some clones in this sample may be carry-over from other donors' samples.

This chain joins TRBV12-3 or TRBV12-4 and TRBJ2-7, with 7 bases that match TRBD1. CDR3 size: 13 residues. Unmatched junction bases numbered 4, after V lost 5 bases and J lost 3 bases. CDR3 nucleotide sequence: TGTGCCAGCAGTCAGGGACAGCACTACGAGCAGTACTTC. Translated, it gives CASSQGQHYEQYF.

This clone was recorded many times. The J gene is TRBJ2-1, the V gene TRBV11-2; the D is unclear. The CDR3 runs to 14 residues. V gave up 0 bases and J gave up 4 bases, with 7 bases separating them. Germline values: CDR1 SGHAT, CDR2 FQNNGV. The CDR3 loop reads CASSLDWRYNEQFF. CDR3 nucleotide sequence: TGTGCCAGCAGCTTAGATTGGCGGTACAATGAGCAGTTCTTC.

In the case of this clone: The junction shows a germline mismatch at one end, possibly a read error. This rearrangement joins TRBV6-2 or TRBV6-3 to TRBJ2-5; 7 bases line up with TRBD2. Germline CDR1 reads MNHEY; CDR2 reads SVGEGT. The CDR3 extends over 13 amino acids. CDR3 nucleotides: TGTGCCAGCAGTTACATGGGGGGGGAGACCCATTACTTC. Protein sequence: CASSYMGGETHYF.

V usage is TRBV11-1 and J usage is TRBJ1-3; 9 nucleotides agree with TRBD1. CDR1 and CDR2 from the germline V gene are SGHAT and FQDESV (reference sequence). V lost 0 bases and J lost 4; bases outside the gene matches: 4. The CDR3 has 16 amino acids. CDR3 region: CASSLAAGQGGNTIYF. The CDR3 DNA is TGTGCCAGCAGCTTAGCTGCGGGACAGGGCGGAAACACCATATATTTT.

Relative to its sample, this clone is medium-sized (0.01 to 0.1%). V is TRBV28 and J is TRBJ1-3; D unclear. The CDR3 runs 14 residues. Trimming removed 7 bases from V and 3 bases from J, with 13 bases in between. CDR1 MDHEN and CDR2 SYDVKM come from the germline V gene. In DNA form, the CDR3 reads TGTGCCAGCACCCACGGCGGCAGTGGAAACACCATATATTTT. It codes for CASTHGGSGNTIYF.

The chain is built from TRBV5-1 and TRBJ2-2; D remains unclear. With 5 bases removed from V and 7 bases from J, the gap between germline ends came to 9 bases. CDR3 length: 12 residues. CDR1 is SGHRS and CDR2 is YFSETQ in the germline V gene. The CDR3 nucleotides read TGCGCCAGCAGTCACACGGGCGGGGAGCTGTTTTTT. Protein sequence: CASSHTGGELFF.